The entry below describes one T cell receptor (beta chain). Its recognized antigen is unknown. There are no base qualities to consult, and no much larger clone falls within one base. These data are taken from a study of T cell responses to AZD1222 COVID-19 vaccine (dated by TCRdb to the early 2020s). Some background on the complete study: TCR sequencing covered about 230 trial participants: 207 given two doses of AZD1222 and 26 given two doses of MenACWY control vaccine. Enrollment into the trials was organized by age into subgroups of 18-55, 56-69 and 70-plus years, and those subgroups contained approximately 150, 30 and 60 TCR-sequenced participants, respectively. Overall results and qualifications from the work: Participants were mostly white British and included more females than males, and it was suggested by the authors that clonal diversity may have been underestimated. After two AZD1222 doses, spike-specific TCR breadth and depth were significantly higher than at day 0 and than in MenACWY recipients. Only five or six AZD1222 recipients were SARS-CoV-2 seropositive at baseline, limiting conclusions about previously exposed vaccinees. Vaccine-associated CD4 TCRs spanned the whole spike protein, with dominant responses in regions 160-218 and 743-854. Epitopes outside the regions mutated in the B.1.351 and B.1.1.7 variants were reportedly recognized by nearly half of the unique spike-specific TCRs. The 56-69-year group was small, and its depth increase did not reach significance, likely because of low power. No day 14 peak-response samples were available, so repertoires were characterized only after the peak T cell response.

The CDR3 regions of human TCRbeta chains were subjected to immunosequencing. Regarding the original processing steps: TCRs in the repertoires were compared against a reference library of SARS-CoV-2-specific TCRs that had been generated with the MIRA antigen-specificity platform. Breadth was defined as the fraction of unique TCRs that were SARS-CoV-2-associated. Depth was defined as the fraction of total T cells that were SARS-CoV-2-associated. Each spike-specific TCR was assigned to its reactive spike region and to a CD4 or CD8 class using the MIRA data. Log10-transformed breadth and depth values were compared by one-way ANOVA with Sidak's multiple comparisons tests. TCRdb took this table from immuneACCESS and kept in-frame rearrangements with V and J called. Such tables lack part of the clones; where checked against another copy, unresolved V genes explain under half of the gap, and the rest is unexplained. D and trimming come from the DNA, and the V and J calls and clone size come from that table. The sample table holds 110,000 or so clones, of which 88% were seen once. About 3.3% of the sample is held by the ten biggest clonotypes.

The junction shows trimming of 3 bases on V and 0 bases on J, plus 11 bases between the germline ends. The CDR3 starts with the cysteine, ends with the phenylalanine, and has 15 residues. Of all the DNA, just the CDR3 is kept, 45 bases in frame from base 1. The germline V gene (reference sequence) supplies CDR1 LNHDA and CDR2 SQIVND. The time point label corresponds to: about 28 days (+/-7) after the second vaccine dose. AZD1222 recipients with second doses at about 4 weeks or about 12 weeks were pooled, because spike-specific TCR depth and breadth did not differ between schedules. Vaccinee samples came from UK trials COV001 and COV002, including a single-blind randomized controlled phase 2/3 trial of AZD1222 (ChAdOx1 nCoV-19) in healthy adults. Trial participant PBMC samples were collected at day 0 and day 28 after the second dose for TCRbeta chain sequencing.

The sample was peripheral blood, taken 28 days after the second AZD1222 dose. The receptor comes from an adult who received the AZD1222 COVID-19 vaccine. The V and J genes are TRBV19 and TRBJ1-1; the best D guess is TRBD1, with 5 bases matching. The CDR3 protein is CASSISGGLNTEAFF. The DNA sequence is TGTGCCAGTAGTATTTCGGGGGGGTTGAACACTGAAGCTTTCTTT. Here the CDR3 is joined to the reference TRBV19 and TRBJ1-1 genes, and the full variable domain is: DGGITQSPKYLFRKEGQNVTLSCEQNLNHDAMYWYRQDPGQGLRLIYYSQIVNDFQKGDIAEGYSVSREKKESFPLTVTSAQKNPTAFYLCASSISGGLNTEAFFGQGTRLTVV.